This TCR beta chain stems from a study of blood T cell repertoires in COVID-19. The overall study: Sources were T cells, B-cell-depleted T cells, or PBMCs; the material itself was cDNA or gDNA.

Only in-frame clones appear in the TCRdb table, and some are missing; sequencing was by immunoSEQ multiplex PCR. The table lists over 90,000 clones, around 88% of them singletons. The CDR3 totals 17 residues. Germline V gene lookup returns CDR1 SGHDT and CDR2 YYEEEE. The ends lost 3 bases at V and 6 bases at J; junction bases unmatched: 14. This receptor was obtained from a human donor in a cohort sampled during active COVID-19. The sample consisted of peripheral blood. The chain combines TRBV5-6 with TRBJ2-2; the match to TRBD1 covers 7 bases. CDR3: CASSSLRDSYTPGELFF. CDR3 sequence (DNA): TGTGCCAGCAGCTCCCTACGGGACAGCTACACACCCGGGGAGCTGTTTTTT.